This TCR beta chain stems from a study of T-cell memory formation after mild COVID-19. Turning to the study itself: TCR clusters mostly belonged to single donors. General study findings and limits: Some SARS-CoV-2-responding clones were already detected in memory before infection.

V trimming: 5 bases; J trimming: 0 bases; junction bases outside the gene matches: 22. The CDR3 sequence is 21 residues long. Germline CDR1 is SGHVS and CDR2 is FNYEAQ. TCRdb passed the 5' RACE reads through MiXCR, listing each CDR3 protein once. The table lists roughly 86,000 distinct CDR3 sequences, about an eighth of them singletons, with about 27% in the top ten. This clonotype was seen only a few times. Its matching antigen is unknown. J is TRBJ1-5 and V is TRBV7-6, with 7 bases that match TRBD1. Material: PBMCs or a T cell subset sorted from them (not recorded which). This clonotype originated in an adult woman who had mild COVID-19 (a few samples of this study predate the infection). Cell type and time point are not known. The CDR3 nucleotides read TGTGCCAGCAGCCCTATTGACAGGGCCTACATAGGGGTCTATAGCAATCAGCCCCAGCATTTT. Amino acid sequence: CASSPIDRAYIGVYSNQPQHF.